A single sample is the source of the 9 T cell receptor beta chains below, sequenced in a study of blood T cell repertoires in COVID-19. Profiled with immunoSEQ multiplex PCR; TCRdb holds only in-frame clones, not every one. This sample carries about 100,000 clones, roughly 90% of them seen once, and the ten largest clones take approximately 1.6%. Sequencing was carried out using peripheral blood. These receptors all come from a man aged 55 to 70 with acute or convalescent COVID-19.

The chain recombines TRBV5-1 with TRBJ2-3, with 11 bases lining up with TRBD2. In germline, CDR1 is SGHRS, CDR2 YFSETQ. Germline trimming cut 2 bases from V and 3 bases from J; bases unmatched to any gene: 2. The CDR3 contains 15 residues. Here the CDR3 reads CASSFSSGRTDTQYF. In DNA, the CDR3 is TGCGCCAGCAGCTTTTCTAGCGGGAGGACAGATACGCAGTATTTT.

The chain is built from TRBV7-8 and TRBJ2-1, with 8 nucleotides matching TRBD2. Germline loops: CDR1 SGHVS, CDR2 FQNEAQ. V was pared by 5 bases and J by 8 bases, with 11 bases of the junction left unmatched. The CDR3 totals 15 residues. In nucleotides, the CDR3 is TGTGCCAGCAGCCCCGGGACTAGGAGTGTCGATGAGCAGTTCTTC. Encoded protein: CASSPGTRSVDEQFF.

The chain uses TRBV6-6 and TRBJ1-5, with 9 bases identical to TRBD1. Trimming took 6 bases from V and 4 from J; bases not matched to a gene: 4. This CDR3 region has 14 residues. CDR1 and CDR2 (germline): MNHNY, SVGAGI (reference sequence). In DNA, the CDR3 is TGTGCCAGCAGAGGGACAGGGAAGAATCAGCCCCAGCATTTT. Its translation: CASRGTGKNQPQHF.

The chain combines TRBV11-2 with TRBJ2-7, with D perhaps TRBD1 (6 bases). The CDR3 length is 14 residues. Germline loops: CDR1 SGHAT, CDR2 FQNNGV. Trimming shortened V by 3 bases and J by 2 bases, and 11 bases separated the two germline ends. The CDR3 loop is CASSFGDTPYEQYF. The CDR3 DNA sequence: TGTGCCAGCAGCTTTGGGGACACCCCCTACGAGCAGTACTTC.

The chain combines TRBV15 with TRBJ2-1, with D uncertain. Trimming pared 4 bases from V and 9 bases from J, leaving 16 bases between. The CDR3 extends over 14 amino acids. Per germline, CDR1 LNHNV and CDR2 YYDKDF (reference sequence). This CDR3 is CATSTGHIRSEQFF. The CDR3 nucleotides are TGTGCCACCAGCACGGGTCATATAAGGAGTGAGCAGTTCTTC.

The chain has TRBV30 and TRBJ1-6, with TRBD1 as a possible D gene (6 bases). This CDR3 comprises 14 residues. Germline values: CDR1 GTSNPN, CDR2 SVGIG (reference sequence). V lost 2 bases, J lost 6 bases, and 11 bases lay in between. The CDR3, as DNA: TGTGCCTGGAGTATTACAGGGATTAATTCACCCCTCCACTTT. This codes for CAWSITGINSPLHF.

This chain connects TRBV19 to TRBJ2-1, with D perhaps TRBD2 (5 bases). V dropped 4 bases and J dropped 9 bases, with 16 bases sitting between them. Per germline, CDR1 LNHDA and CDR2 SQIVND (reference sequence). This CDR3 is built from 14 residues. The CDR3 DNA follows: TGTGCCAGTAGTACAGGCCGAGCCGGACTTGAGCAGTTCTTC. Protein sequence: CASSTGRAGLEQFF.

There are a few counts of this clone. This sequence joins TRBV5-1 and TRBJ2-2; a weak D match, TRBD1 (7 bases). V dropped 3 bases and J dropped 6 bases, with 15 bases sitting between them. This CDR3 comprises 15 residues. Germline-derived CDR1 and CDR2 are SGHRS and YFSETQ. The CDR3 reads CASSWNTGDSGELFF. CDR3 nucleotide sequence: TGCGCCAGCAGCTGGAACACAGGGGACTCCGGGGAGCTGTTTTTT.

V and J are TRBV7-9 and TRBJ2-1, with a tentative D call TRBD2 (6 bases). V lost 7 bases and J lost 0, with 13 bases in between. The germline gives CDR1 SEHNR, CDR2 FQNEAQ (reference sequence). This CDR3 is 15 amino acids long. CDR3 amino acids: CASTPGGSSYNEQFF. CDR3 nucleotide sequence: TGTGCCAGCACCCCTGGGGGGAGCTCCTACAATGAGCAGTTCTTC.